This paragraph covers one TCR beta chain sequence. The antigen is not known. Here immunoSEQ multiplex PCR was the method, and the copy in TCRdb shows in-frame clones only, minus some. The sample consists of about 150,000 clones, 80% to 90% of them appearing once. The sample is drawn from a study of T cell responses to AZD1222 COVID-19 vaccine. Findings and limits, study-wide: AZD1222 recipients seropositive at baseline numbered only 5 or 6. Most donors were white British, females outnumbered males, and clonal diversity was possibly underestimated. Compared with day 0, the breadth and depth of the Spike-specific TCR repertoire rose significantly after two doses of AZD1222.

This CDR3 is built from 15 residues. Per the germline V gene, CDR1 is SGHRS and CDR2 is YFSETQ. Trimming pared 1 base from V and 1 base from J, leaving 11 bases between. The receptor was derived from an adult in good health. The material sequenced was peripheral blood, taken on day 0 of MenACWY control vaccination. This chain links TRBV5-1 with TRBJ2-5, with D perhaps being TRBD1 or TRBD2 (5 bases each). The CDR3 DNA sequence: TGCGCCAGCAGCTTGAACGGGGCCCCCCAAGAGACCCAGTACTTC. Translated: CASSLNGAPQETQYF.